This TCR beta chain was sequenced in a study of T-cell memory formation after mild COVID-19. Study details: Across donors, TCR clusters were largely donor specific.

Notes on the study in general: Some responding clones appeared in pre-infection memory, suggesting cross-reactive memory joined. CM and EM subsets held most contracting CD4+ clones; EMRA held CD8+ ones.

With respect to this clonotype: Its antigen is still unknown.

The TCR alpha and TCR beta cDNA libraries, bearing sample barcodes and UMIs, were generated by 5'RACE using constant-segment primers. Using its own MiXCR run on the 5' RACE reads, TCRdb lists one record per CDR3 protein. The table has fewer than 550,000 distinct CDR3 sequences, about 20% seen once. The CDR3 contains 14 residues. Trimming cost V 5 bases and J 9 bases; bases outside gene matches: 10. Germline V gene data show CDR1 as MGHRA and CDR2 as YSYEKL. Sequencing was carried out using PBMCs or a T cell subset sorted from them (not recorded which). The origin of this receptor is an adult woman who had mild COVID-19 (a few samples of this study predate the infection). Cell type and time point are not known. The chain links TRBV4-1 to TRBJ1-2, with 9 nucleotides matching TRBD1. CDR3 protein: CASSVSGTGNRYTF. Here the CDR3 DNA reads TGCGCCAGCAGCGTATCCGGGACAGGGAATCGCTACACCTTC.